Included here is one T cell receptor beta chain sequence, with context. The record originates from a study of glioma-infiltrating T cells after dendritic cell vaccination. The immunoSEQ assay amplified TCRB CDR3 from up to roughly 2 ug DNA. Libraries were prepared by immunoSEQ multiplex PCR; TCRdb keeps only in-frame clonotypes and omits some of them. Of roughly 52,000 clones listed, approximately 83% are singletons. PBMC were collected before vaccination, two weeks after the third vaccination, and at progression. This CDR3 has 16 amino acids. V lost 1 base and J 0 bases, leaving 10 bases between the germline ends. Germline CDR1 SGHRS, CDR2 YFSETQ.

Material: blood, obtained before dendritic cell vaccination. The clonotype originates from a human donor with glioblastoma. The gene calls are TRBV5-1 and TRBJ1-4; D gene unclear. The CDR3 is CASSLHEQSTNEKLFF. The CDR3 DNA reads as TGCGCCAGCAGCTTGCACGAACAGTCAACTAATGAAAAACTGTTTTTT.